Listed below are T cell receptor beta chains from one sample, sequenced in a study of spatial heterogeneity in lung cancer. TCRdb re-called the 5' RACE reads through MiXCR, storing one row per CDR3 protein. The sample carries about 20,000 distinct CDR3 sequences, 6% to 9% recorded once. Sequenced material: lung tumor tissue, taken at surgery. These receptors all stem from a male donor with early-stage non-small cell lung cancer. CDR3s include the opening cysteine and the closing phenylalanine or tryptophan. The order of the fields is V gene, J gene, D gene, clone size, CDR3 protein, CDR3 DNA. The D gene is left open where the match is weak. The size entry is marked missing in some rows and otherwise reads once, few, many or a size class.

TRBV27	TRBJ1-4	NA	many	CASSLLGAGKLFF	TGTGCCAGCAGTTTATTAGGGGCAGGTAAACTGTTTTTT
TRBV7-3	TRBJ2-1	TRBD2	once	CASSPSGGARDEQFF	TGTGCCAGCAGCCCTAGCGGGGGGGCGCGGGATGAGCAGTTCTTC
TRBV20-1	TRBJ1-1	NA	many	CSADIRKNTEAFF	TGCAGTGCTGATATTAGGAAGAACACTGAAGCTTTCTTT
TRBV7-2	TRBJ2-1	NA	medium-sized	CASSLAGGYNEQFF	TGTGCCAGCAGCTTAGCGGGGGGTTACAATGAGCAGTTCTTC
TRBV27	TRBJ1-4	NA	few	CASSAWGRNEKLFF	TGTGCCAGCAGTGCATGGGGGCGTAATGAAAAACTGTTTTTT
TRBV3-1	TRBJ2-1	NA	many	CASSQVSRGNEQFF	TGTGCCAGCAGCCAAGTCAGCAGGGGTAATGAGCAGTTCTTC
TRBV5-6	TRBJ1-2	TRBD1	many	CASTRGTGGGYTF	TGTGCCAGCACTAGAGGGACAGGGGGTGGCTACACCTTC
TRBV27	TRBJ1-4	TRBD1	many	CASLGQGREKLFF	TGTGCCAGCCTCGGACAGGGTAGGGAAAAACTGTTTTTT
TRBV28	TRBJ2-5	NA	many	CASRWGPRETQYF	TGTGCCAGCAGGTGGGGTCCTCGAGAGACCCAGTACTTC
TRBV7-8	TRBJ2-7	NA	many	CASSSFRTPVYEQYF	TGTGCCAGCAGCTCTTTTCGAACCCCAGTCTACGAGCAGTACTTC
TRBV15	TRBJ2-5	TRBD1	NA	CATSRGQRLQETQYF	TGTGCCACCAGCCGGGGACAGAGGTTGCAAGAGACCCAGTACTTC
TRBV28	TRBJ2-7	TRBD1	medium-sized	CASGEHRGMGRGEQYF	TGTGCCAGCGGGGAACACAGGGGGATGGGTCGGGGCGAGCAGTACTTC
TRBV5-1	TRBJ2-3	NA	NA	CASSLAEHTQYF	TGCGCCAGCAGCTTGGCCGAGCATACGCAGTATTTT
TRBV10-3	TRBJ1-2	NA	many	CAISGGFGVSYYGYTF	TGTGCCATCAGTGGAGGCTTCGGGGTCTCCTACTATGGCTACACCTTC
TRBV10-1	TRBJ2-3	NA	many	CASSAADTQYF	TGCGCCAGCAGTGCCGCGGATACGCAGTATTTT